This TCR beta chain was documented in a study of cytomegalovirus exposure and HLA in healthy donors. Study-wide background: A preliminary data release comprised 80 million to 95 million unique TCRs obtained from HLA-typed donors. General study findings and limits: A list of approximately 160 TCR beta chains associated with cytomegalovirus was given.

This cohort consisted of healthy bone marrow donors. Donors counted as nominally healthy when sampled, yet unrecorded immune exposures were likely. CDR1 is SGHRS, CDR2 YFSETQ, per germline. V gave up 1 base and J gave up 2 bases, with 12 bases separating them. The CDR3 is 15 amino acids. This PCR relied on a set of 60 Vbeta primers and 13 Jbeta primers. Clones were read by immunoSEQ multiplex PCR, and TCRdb kept only the in-frame ones, dropping some. The data contain 210,000 or so clones, approximately 83% of them singletons. Note on this clone: Antigen: not known.

The sequencing sample was made of PBMCs. The chain uses TRBV5-1 and TRBJ1-2; TRBD1 might be the D (6 bases). The sequence came from a woman aged 50 to 60 in good health and CMV-seropositive. CDR3 coding DNA: TGCGCCAGCAGCTTGTCCCCAGGGGCGAACTATGGCTACACCTTC. This translates into CASSLSPGANYGYTF.